These 32 T cell receptor beta chains were all obtained from the same sample, sequenced in a study of T-cell memory formation after mild COVID-19. TCRdb re-called the 5' RACE reads through MiXCR, storing one row per CDR3 protein. The sample has about 84,000 distinct CDR3 sequences, approximately 15% seen once. Sequencing used PBMCs or a T cell subset sorted from them (not recorded which). The origin of the receptors is an adult woman who had mild COVID-19 (a few samples of this study predate the infection). Cell type and time point are not known.

The genes are TRBV12-3 or TRBV12-4 and TRBJ2-7; D ambiguous. This CDR3 spans 12 amino acids. Trimming took 6 bases from V and 0 from J, leaving 6 bases between them. The CDR3 reads CASRLDSYEQYF. The CDR3 region has the DNA TGTGCCAGCAGACTCGACTCCTACGAGCAGTACTTC.

The V call is TRBV5-1, the J call TRBJ2-3; 15 bases line up with TRBD2. The V gene end was trimmed by 4 bases and the J gene end by 6 bases; junction bases not matched to a gene: 12. CDR1 and CDR2 (germline): SGHRS, YFSETQ. The CDR3 length is 18 residues. The DNA for the CDR3 is TGCGCCAGCAGCGGCTATGGGACTAGCGGGGGGCAGGCGGATACGCAGTATTTT. This sequence encodes CASSGYGTSGGQADTQYF. Full variable domain (remainder filled in from reference TRBV5-1 and TRBJ2-3): KAGVTQTPRYLIKTRGQQVTLSCSPISGHRSVSWYQQTPGQGLQFLFEYFSETQRNKGNFPGRFSGRQFSNSRSEMNVSTLELGDSALYLCASSGYGTSGGQADTQYFGPGTRLTVL.

This clonotype has only a few counts. For the CDR3, the DNA is TGCGCCAGCCAGGGCCACAGGGGATATGAGCAGTTCTTC. Amino acids: CASQGHRGYEQFF. V usage is TRBV10-2 and J usage is TRBJ2-1, with 7 bases fitting TRBD1. CDR1 is WSHSY, CDR2 SAAADI, per germline. This CDR3 comprises 13 residues. J lost 8 bases, V lost 8 bases, and 9 bases had no gene match.

This chain connects TRBV4-1 to TRBJ2-1; D is ambiguous. The CDR3 runs 13 residues. Germline CDR1 MGHRA, CDR2 YSYEKL. Deletions cut 1 base from V and 5 bases from J, with 6 bases between. The chain's CDR3 is CASSQVGNNEQFF. CDR3 DNA: TGCGCCAGCAGCCAAGTGGGCAACAATGAGCAGTTCTTC.

V usage is TRBV6-5 and J usage is TRBJ1-1; D remains unclear. CDR3 length equals 20 residues. Per germline, CDR1 MNHEY and CDR2 SVGAGI. With 3 bases removed from V and 2 bases from J, the gap between germline ends came to 28 bases. The CDR3 DNA reads TGTGCCAGCAGTTATCTCGCTACAATAGACTTAAACCCTATAAACACTGAAGCTTTCTTT. Amino acids: CASSYLATIDLNPINTEAFF.

The chain couples TRBV10-3 to TRBJ2-7; D uncertain. Trimming took 4 bases from V and 0 from J, leaving 13 bases between them. Germline-derived CDR1 and CDR2 are ENHRY and SYGVKD. The CDR3 is 15 amino acids. Here the CDR3 reads CAISGAQRSSYEQYF. The CDR3 bases are TGTGCCATCAGTGGCGCACAGAGGAGCTCCTACGAGCAGTACTTC.

The genes are TRBV11-1 and TRBJ2-7; D not resolved. The germline V gene has CDR1 SGHAT and CDR2 FQDESV (reference sequence). The V end was cut by 5 bases, the J end by 4 bases, with 18 bases between. The CDR3 is 15 amino acids. The CDR3 here is CASSEPRVGFYEQYF. The DNA of the CDR3 is TGTGCCAGCAGCGAACCACGGGTTGGTTTTTACGAGCAGTACTTC. Based on the CDR3 plus reference TRBV11-1 and TRBJ2-7, the full variable domain is EAEVAQSPRYKITEKSQAVAFWCDPISGHATLYWYRQILGQGPELLVQFQDESVVDDSQLPKDRFSAERLKGVDSTLKIQPAELGDSAMYLCASSEPRVGFYEQYFGPGTRLTVT.

This clonotype was seen a handful of times. The chain employs TRBV11-2 and TRBJ2-1; 11 bases align to TRBD2. The V segment lost 4 bases and the J segment 8 bases; nucleotides outside the gene matches: 13. This CDR3 contains 17 residues. Germline CDR1 SGHAT, CDR2 FQNNGV. CDR3 loop: CASSSPSGRTLGDEQFF. The CDR3 DNA reads TGTGCCAGCAGCTCTCCTAGCGGGAGGACCTTAGGAGATGAGCAGTTCTTC.

CDR3 region: CASSQRNLETQYF. The CDR3 DNA follows: TGTGCCAGCAGCCAGCGTAATCTGGAAACGCAGTATTTT. The chain is built from TRBV5-6 and TRBJ2-3; D call uncertain. This CDR3 region has 13 residues. V dropped 4 bases and J dropped 9 bases, with 15 bases sitting between them. The germline V gene has CDR1 SGHDT and CDR2 YYEEEE.

This clonotype came up a few times. The rearrangement links TRBV7-8 to TRBJ2-1; 8 bases are a match to TRBD1. Germline values: CDR1 SGHVS, CDR2 FQNEAQ. J lost 4 bases, V lost 4 bases, and 9 bases had no gene match. The CDR3 spans 16 residues. CDR3 region: CASSYRGKHTYNEQFF. Here the CDR3 DNA reads TGTGCCAGCAGCTACAGGGGGAAGCATACTTACAATGAGCAGTTCTTC.

V and J are TRBV5-1 and TRBJ1-2, with no clear D. The germline V gene encodes CDR1 SGHRS and CDR2 YFSETQ. The V and J ends lost 0 bases and 2 bases respectively, with 8 bases between them. The CDR3 is made up of 14 amino acids. CDR3 sequence reads: CASSLELGNYGYTF. CDR3 sequence (DNA): TGCGCCAGCAGCTTGGAGCTGGGAAACTATGGCTACACCTTC.

This clonotype was counted a few times. V gene TRBV15 combines with J gene TRBJ1-5, with 7 nucleotides matching TRBD1. The ends lost 3 bases at V and 4 bases at J; junction bases unmatched: 3. This CDR3 spans 14 amino acids. Looked up from germline, CDR1 is LNHNV and CDR2 is YYDKDF (reference sequence). CDR3 amino acids: CATSRDRKNQPQHF. DNA for the CDR3: TGTGCCACCAGCAGGGACAGGAAGAATCAGCCCCAGCATTTT.

J is TRBJ1-4 and V is TRBV7-9; maybe TRBD1 (6 bases). The CDR3 covers 14 residues. CDR1 is SEHNR and CDR2 is FQNEAQ in the germline V gene (reference sequence). The V end lost 9 bases, the J end lost 8 bases, and 19 bases lay between the germline ends. The CDR3 loop reads CASRPPGQEEKLFF. For the CDR3, the DNA is TGTGCCAGTCGACCTCCGGGACAAGAAGAAAAACTGTTTTTT.

This clonotype was recorded a few times. The genes are TRBV12-3 or TRBV12-4 and TRBJ1-1; TRBD1 aligns across 9 bases. V lost 7 bases and J lost 4; bases outside the gene matches: 10. The CDR3 totals 15 residues. CDR3 DNA sequence: TGTGCCAGCACCCATCCACAGGGGGCAGGCACTGAAGCTTTCTTT. Translating gives CASTHPQGAGTEAFF.

This clonotype turned up a few times. V is TRBV7-9 and J is TRBJ1-4; 8 nucleotides line up with TRBD1. The length of the CDR3 is 15 residues. The germline V gene has CDR1 SEHNR and CDR2 FQNEAQ (reference sequence). Unmatched junction bases numbered 10, after V lost 5 bases and J lost 8 bases. The CDR3 DNA reads as TGTGCCAGCAGCCCTCCGCCGGGACAGGAGGAAAAACTGTTTTTT. Protein: CASSPPPGQEEKLFF.

This chain links TRBV7-9 with TRBJ2-7; the D is unclear. The CDR3 loop spans 14 amino acids. Trimming removed 5 bases at V and 5 bases at J, with 16 bases between. Per germline, CDR1 SEHNR and CDR2 FQNEAQ (reference sequence). The DNA of the CDR3 is TGTGCCAGCAGCCCCGAAGGTAGCTTCGACGAGCAGTACTTC. Translating gives CASSPEGSFDEQYF.

A few counts support this clonotype. The V and J genes are TRBV29-1 and TRBJ1-1, with 12 bases aligning to TRBD1. With 6 bases clipped from V and 10 bases from J, the junction kept 15 bases outside the gene matches. The CDR3 runs 15 residues. CDR1 SQVTM and CDR2 ANQGSEA come from the germline V gene. CDR3 protein: CSVAGTGGSPHGAFF. As DNA, the CDR3 is TGCAGCGTGGCCGGGACAGGGGGCTCCCCCCACGGAGCTTTCTTT.

This clonotype was found a few times. The genes are TRBV4-2 and TRBJ2-5; TRBD2 is a possible D gene (6 bases). The CDR3 loop spans 16 amino acids. V was shortened by 1 base and J by 5 bases, with 17 bases between the two germline ends. Germline V CDR1 and CDR2: LGHNA, YNFKEQ. The CDR3 protein is CASSQALYSGRETQYF. DNA for the CDR3: TGTGCCAGCAGCCAAGCCCTCTACAGTGGGAGGGAGACCCAGTACTTC.

This clonotype has only a few counts. The genes are TRBV7-9 and TRBJ2-3, with D unresolved. This CDR3 is 15 amino acids long. CDR1 is SEHNR, CDR2 FQNEAQ, per germline (reference sequence). The ends were cut back, 1 base at V and 0 bases at J, with 8 bases in the middle. The CDR3 spells CASSLGLRSTDTQYF. In nucleotides, the CDR3 is TGTGCCAGCAGCTTAGGGTTGAGAAGCACAGATACGCAGTATTTT.

J is TRBJ2-7 and V is TRBV6-2 or TRBV6-3; D is undetermined. Trimming shortened V by 5 bases and J by 2 bases, and 7 bases separated the two germline ends. Germline lookup yields CDR1 MNHEY and CDR2 SVGEGT. The CDR3 loop spans 12 amino acids. CDR3 sequence: CASSPRTYEQYF. The CDR3 coding sequence is TGTGCCAGCAGTCCCCGGACCTACGAGCAGTACTTC.

The V call is TRBV5-1, the J call TRBJ2-3; a possible D gene is TRBD1 (6 bases). Germline CDR1 SGHRS, CDR2 YFSETQ. V lost 2 bases, J lost 2 bases, and 15 bases lay in between. The CDR3 spans 16 residues. CDR3 nucleotides: TGCGCCAGCAGCTTTTCTCCAGGGGATTACACAGATACGCAGTATTTT. The encoded protein is CASSFSPGDYTDTQYF.

This clonotype was seen a handful of times. The rearrangement uses TRBV5-6 and TRBJ1-5, with no clear D. Germline loops: CDR1 SGHDT, CDR2 YYEEEE. The CDR3 runs to 14 residues. Trimming removed 1 base at V and 3 bases at J, with 8 bases between. The CDR3 sequence is CASSLMGFNQPQHF. In DNA, the CDR3 is TGTGCCAGCAGCTTGATGGGGTTCAATCAGCCCCAGCATTTT. Full variable domain (missing parts from reference TRBV5-6 and TRBJ1-5): DAGVTQSPTHLIKTRGQQVTLRCSPKSGHDTVSWYQQALGQGPQFIFQYYEEEERQRGNFPDRFSGHQFPNYSSELNVNALLLGDSALYLCASSLMGFNQPQHFGDGTRLSIL.

The V call is TRBV29-1, the J call TRBJ2-1, with a tentative D call TRBD2 (6 bases). The length of the CDR3 is 14 residues. Germline values: CDR1 SQVTM, CDR2 ANQGSEA. Trimming cost V 3 bases and J 5 bases, with 14 bases left between them. DNA for the CDR3: TGCAGCGTTGATACGGACTACCCACACAATGAGCAGTTCTTC. Its translation: CSVDTDYPHNEQFF.

This clonotype was picked up a small number of times. This chain links TRBV2 with TRBJ2-7; 8 bases agree with TRBD2. The V gene end was trimmed by 2 bases and the J gene end by 2 bases; junction bases not matched to a gene: 2. This CDR3 contains 14 residues. Germline lookup yields CDR1 SNHLY and CDR2 FYNNEI. The CDR3 coding sequence is TGTGCCAGCAGTGAACGGGGGGGAACCTACGAGCAGTACTTC. Protein product: CASSERGGTYEQYF.

There are a few counts of this clonotype. The V and J genes are TRBV5-1 and TRBJ2-1; 9 positions match TRBD2. Germline CDR1 reads SGHRS; CDR2 reads YFSETQ. The CDR3 sequence is 13 residues long. V lost 9 bases, J lost 5 bases, and 6 bases stayed unmatched. The CDR3 nucleotides are TGCGCCACTCAGATAGCGGGGGACAATGAGCAGTTCTTC. Its protein product is CATQIAGDNEQFF.

This clonotype was recorded many times. This chain connects TRBV6-5 to TRBJ1-5; 8 nucleotides match TRBD1. The trim removed 6 bases at V and 0 bases at J, leaving 7 bases unmatched. There are 16 residues in the CDR3. Germline CDR1 reads MNHEY; CDR2 reads SVGAGI. CDR3: CASSQDRDYSNQPQHF. The CDR3 nucleotides read TGTGCCAGCAGCCAGGACAGGGACTATAGCAATCAGCCCCAGCATTTT.

This clonotype was counted a few times. This chain uses TRBV7-2 with TRBJ2-1; perhaps TRBD2 as D (6 bases). The CDR3 runs to 13 residues. The V gene's germline CDR1 is SGHTA and CDR2 FQGNSA. V lost 7 bases to trimming and J lost 4 bases, with 11 bases between them. Written as DNA, the CDR3 is TGTGCCAGCATCCCAGGGACTTACAATGAGCAGTTCTTC. Translation: CASIPGTYNEQFF.

This clonotype was counted between two and nine times. This chain uses TRBV18 with TRBJ2-7, with TRBD1 identical over 9 bases. The CDR3 contains 15 residues. Germline V gene lookup returns CDR1 KGHSH and CDR2 LQKENI. The V gene end was trimmed by 3 bases and the J gene end by 2 bases; junction bases not matched to a gene: 5. CDR3 protein: CASSPATGGTYEQYF. DNA of the CDR3: TGTGCCAGCTCACCGGCGACAGGGGGGACCTACGAGCAGTACTTC.

This clonotype was detected many times. The chain joins TRBV7-8 to TRBJ1-1; 7 bases are a match to TRBD1. CDR1 and CDR2 (germline): SGHVS, FQNEAQ. V lost 1 base and J lost 1; bases outside the gene matches: 0. This CDR3 has 14 amino acids. CDR3 loop: CASSLGQGNTEAFF. The DNA for the CDR3 is TGTGCCAGCAGCTTAGGACAGGGGAACACTGAAGCTTTCTTT.

This clonotype was observed a few times. V is TRBV5-1 and J is TRBJ1-1, with TRBD1 as a possible D gene (6 bases). This CDR3 is built from 18 residues. V lost 2 bases and J 0 bases, leaving 20 bases between the germline ends. Germline assignment: CDR1 SGHRS and CDR2 YFSETQ. This CDR3 is CASSLLPPRKGVNTEAFF. CDR3 coding DNA: TGCGCCAGCAGCTTACTTCCCCCCCGAAAGGGGGTGAACACTGAAGCTTTCTTT.

This clonotype was counted ten times or more. The chain joins TRBV5-6 to TRBJ2-1; the D call may be TRBD1 or TRBD2 (6 bases each). Germline V CDR1 and CDR2: SGHDT, YYEEEE. The CDR3 contains 14 residues. Deletions cut 3 bases from V and 8 bases from J, with 15 bases between. CDR3 in amino acids: CASSSLRGPDEQFF. The CDR3 DNA reads as TGTGCCAGCAGCTCCCTCCGGGGGCCCGATGAGCAGTTCTTC.

This clonotype appeared a few times. The chain uses TRBV6-5 and TRBJ1-2; D gene uncertain. The germline V and J ends were trimmed by 7 bases and 3 bases, with 18 bases remaining between them. Looked up from germline, CDR1 is MNHEY and CDR2 is SVGAGI. This CDR3 comprises 15 residues. The CDR3 DNA sequence: TGTGCCAGCACCACGGATCTCCGTCAGGACTATGGCTACACCTTC. It specifies CASTTDLRQDYGYTF.